This passage covers 25 T cell receptor beta chains from one sample sequenced in a study of blood T cell repertoires in COVID-19. Profiling relied on immunoSEQ multiplex PCR, and the TCRdb table lists in-frame clones only, not all of them. The sample has tens of thousands of clones; roughly 80% are singletons. Sequencing used peripheral blood. The receptors were gathered from an elderly man with active or convalescent COVID-19.

V gene TRBV30 combines with J gene TRBJ2-7; 7 nucleotides match TRBD2. V gave up 2 bases and J gave up 4 bases; unmatched junction bases: 23. Germline V gene data show CDR1 as GTSNPN and CDR2 as SVGIG (reference sequence). This CDR3 contains 19 residues. CDR3 coding DNA: TGTGCCTGGAGTCCAACCCCTGCTAGTCCGGGAGGAGTTTTTTACGAGCAGTACTTC. This gives the protein CAWSPTPASPGGVFYEQYF.

A single count supports this clone. The chain's CDR3 is CAISDSWTGTGELFF. CDR3 DNA sequence: TGTGCCATCAGTGATTCCTGGACAGGGACCGGGGAGCTGTTTTTT. The chain has TRBV10-3 and TRBJ2-2; 8 bases map to TRBD1. Germline CDR1 ENHRY, CDR2 SYGVKD. The CDR3 consists of 15 residues. With 3 bases clipped from V and 5 bases from J, the junction kept 5 bases outside the gene matches.

The chain links TRBV27 to TRBJ2-3, with 8 positions matching TRBD2. Germline V gene sequence: CDR1 MNHEY, CDR2 SMNVEV (reference sequence). The CDR3 covers 16 residues. Trimming took 4 bases from V and 4 from J; bases not matched to a gene: 10. The CDR3 sequence: CASSSLGSGNPDTQYF. The CDR3 DNA sequence: TGTGCCAGCAGTTCCCTGGGTAGCGGGAATCCAGATACGCAGTATTTT.

The V call is TRBV27, the J call TRBJ2-5; 11 nucleotides agree with TRBD1. The CDR3 totals 15 residues. Germline CDR1 and CDR2: MNHEY and SMNVEV (reference sequence). The V and J ends lost 4 bases and 6 bases, in that order; junction bases with no gene match: 7. CDR3 sequence reads: CASSSGTGGMQTQYF. The DNA of the CDR3 is TGTGCCAGCAGTTCCGGGACAGGGGGTATGCAGACCCAGTACTTC.

This chain joins TRBV7-2 and TRBJ2-1; D may be TRBD2 (7 bases). The V gene lost 1 base and the J gene lost 10 bases, with 11 bases spanning the gap. Germline V gene sequence: CDR1 SGHTA, CDR2 FQGNSA. There are 13 residues in the CDR3. DNA of the CDR3: TGTGCCAGCAGCTTAGACCCGGGGGGCGAGCAGTTCTTC. Translated: CASSLDPGGEQFF.

This clone was seen only a few times. This chain uses TRBV7-9 with TRBJ2-1; weak D call: TRBD1 (6 bases). Germline loops: CDR1 SEHNR, CDR2 FQNEAQ (reference sequence). The V and J ends lost 7 bases and 3 bases respectively, with 13 bases between them. This CDR3 contains 14 residues. The CDR3 sequence is CASTDRDIYNEQFF. In nucleotides, the CDR3 is TGTGCCAGCACCGACCGGGACATCTACAATGAGCAGTTCTTC.

The chain uses TRBV7-2 and TRBJ1-2, with D maybe TRBD1 (6 bases). The germline gives CDR1 SGHTA, CDR2 FQGNSA. The CDR3 is 13 amino acids. The germline V and J ends were trimmed by 6 bases and 3 bases, with 11 bases remaining between them. Here the CDR3 DNA reads TGTGCCAGCAGAATCGACAGGCACTATGGCTACACCTTC. It specifies CASRIDRHYGYTF.

The V call is TRBV5-1, the J call TRBJ2-3, with TRBD2 matching over 11 bases. CDR1 is SGHRS and CDR2 is YFSETQ in the germline V gene. Trimming removed 1 base from V and 6 bases from J; junction bases left unmatched: 1. The CDR3 spans 14 residues. DNA for the CDR3: TGCGCCAGCAGCTTGACTAGCGGGAGTGATACGCAGTATTTT. Amino acids: CASSLTSGSDTQYF.

The chain carries TRBV7-3 and TRBJ2-1; 8 bases fit TRBD2. Germline V gives CDR1 SGHTA, CDR2 FQGTGA. The CDR3 covers 15 residues. The trim removed 3 bases at V and 6 bases at J, leaving 7 bases unmatched. In DNA form, the CDR3 reads TGTGCCAGCAGCTTGGGGACTAGTAGGTCCAATGAGCAGTTCTTC. Protein sequence: CASSLGTSRSNEQFF.

The chain combines TRBV6-5 with TRBJ2-7; 8 bases are shared with TRBD2. The CDR3 loop spans 12 amino acids. The junction had 7 bases not matched to a gene; V was cut back by 8 bases and J by 7 bases. Germline CDR1 is MNHEY and CDR2 is SVGAGI. The CDR3 is CASRFSGIEQYF. The CDR3, as DNA: TGTGCCAGCCGGTTTAGCGGGATTGAGCAGTACTTC.

The rearrangement links TRBV27 to TRBJ2-3; 13 positions match TRBD2. This CDR3 comprises 16 residues. Germline trimming cut 6 bases from V and 6 bases from J; bases unmatched to any gene: 9. CDR1 is MNHEY, CDR2 SMNVEV, per germline (reference sequence). The CDR3 sequence: CASRPTSGRARDTQYF. In DNA, the CDR3 is TGTGCCAGCAGACCCACTAGCGGGAGGGCCCGGGATACGCAGTATTTT.

The chain recombines TRBV7-7 with TRBJ2-1; D is possibly TRBD2 (6 bases). V shed 1 base and J shed 7 bases, with 14 bases lying between them. CDR1 is SSHAT, CDR2 FNYEAQ, per germline (reference sequence). The CDR3 runs to 15 residues. This CDR3 reads CASSLGPDRGNEQFF. In DNA, the CDR3 is TGTGCCAGCAGCTTAGGACCTGATCGGGGGAATGAGCAGTTCTTC.

The V call is TRBV7-7, the J call TRBJ2-5; D gene ambiguous. Germline V lookup: CDR1 SSHAT, CDR2 FNYEAQ (reference sequence). Trimming shortened V by 1 base and J by 5 bases, and 8 bases separated the two germline ends. This CDR3 has 13 residues. In nucleotides, the CDR3 is TGTGCCAGCAGCTTAGAATTGCGGGAGACCCAGTACTTC. It specifies CASSLELRETQYF.

This clone was observed a handful of times. V gene TRBV3-1 (or the pseudogene TRBV3-2) combines with J gene TRBJ1-2; D might be TRBD1 (6 bases). This CDR3 has 13 residues. Germline V gene lookup returns CDR1 LGHDT and CDR2 YNNKEL (reference sequence). Between the trimmed V and J ends, which lost 2 bases and 6 bases, there was a span of 10 bases. DNA for the CDR3: TGTGCCAGCAGCCAATCAGGGGCCGATGGCTACACCTTC. Translating it yields CASSQSGADGYTF.

The chain recombines TRBV4-3 with TRBJ2-1; 7 bases are shared with TRBD2. Per the germline V gene, CDR1 is LGHNA and CDR2 is YSLEER. The CDR3 is made up of 17 amino acids. V was pared by 0 bases and J by 9 bases, with 14 bases of the junction left unmatched. CDR3 residues: CASSQDWGRAERGEQFF. The CDR3 region has the DNA TGCGCCAGCAGCCAAGATTGGGGGAGGGCCGAGCGGGGTGAGCAGTTCTTC.

The rearrangement joins TRBV28 to TRBJ2-5, with D perhaps matching TRBD1 (5 bases). The CDR3 covers 14 residues. V dropped 3 bases and J dropped 2 bases, with 10 bases sitting between them. Germline CDR1 is MDHEN and CDR2 is SYDVKM. DNA for the CDR3: TGTGCCAGCAGTTTGCCAGGGAATCAAGAGACCCAGTACTTC. Translation gives CASSLPGNQETQYF.

The chain recombines TRBV29-1 with TRBJ1-1, with 9 nucleotides matching TRBD1. The CDR3 loop spans 14 amino acids. After removal of 6 bases from V and 5 bases from J, the junction contained 10 bases not matched to a gene. Germline CDR1 SQVTM, CDR2 ANQGSEA. The CDR3 DNA is TGCAGCGTCCAGCTCCGGGACAGGGAGACTGAAGCTTTCTTT. This codes for CSVQLRDRETEAFF.

The rearrangement links TRBV6-5 to TRBJ2-7, with 10 bases matching TRBD2. This CDR3 contains 14 residues. CDR1 MNHEY and CDR2 SVGAGI come from the germline V gene. V gave up 4 bases and J gave up 4 bases; unmatched junction bases: 4. CDR3 sequence (DNA): TGTGCCAGCAGTTCCGGGACTAGCGCGTACGAGCAGTACTTC. Translated, it gives CASSSGTSAYEQYF.

This clone was counted a few times. The chain is built from TRBV6-5 and TRBJ1-2; TRBD1 agrees at 12 bases. Trimming cost V 10 bases and J 6 bases; bases outside gene matches: 9. The length of the CDR3 is 14 residues. Germline V gene data show CDR1 as MNHEY and CDR2 as SVGAGI. The CDR3 region has the DNA TGTGCCACGAACCCGGGACAGGGGGCGGATGGCTACACCTTC. Protein: CATNPGQGADGYTF.

The V and J genes are TRBV10-3 and TRBJ2-7, with a tentative D call TRBD1 (6 bases). The germline V and J ends were trimmed by 2 bases and 6 bases, with 8 bases remaining between them. The CDR3 length is 12 residues. Germline CDR1 reads ENHRY; CDR2 reads SYGVKD. The CDR3 bases are TGTGCCATCAGTGAGACAGGGAGCGAGCAGTACTTC. This codes for CAISETGSEQYF.

The V and J genes are TRBV6-6 and TRBJ2-3, with TRBD1 matching 9 bases. The CDR3 contains 16 residues. The junction had 13 bases not matched to a gene; V was cut back by 10 bases and J by 2 bases. CDR1 and CDR2 from the germline V gene are MNHNY and SVGAGI (reference sequence). CDR3 in DNA: TGTGCCATTGGGGGGAACCGGGACAGGGACACAGATACGCAGTATTTT. This gives the protein CAIGGNRDRDTDTQYF.

The rearrangement uses TRBV5-1 and TRBJ2-1, with a weak D call TRBD2 (5 bases). The CDR3 has 14 amino acids. With 5 bases removed from V and 7 bases from J, the gap between germline ends came to 16 bases. CDR1 SGHRS and CDR2 YFSETQ come from the germline V gene. CDR3: CASSRTSASNEQFF. The CDR3 DNA reads as TGCGCCAGCAGTCGCACTAGTGCCTCTAATGAGCAGTTCTTC.

This chain links TRBV5-1 with TRBJ2-7, with 10 bases that match TRBD1. This CDR3 region has 15 residues. Germline CDR1 and CDR2: SGHRS and YFSETQ. Trimming removed 4 bases from V and 6 bases from J; junction bases left unmatched: 10. For the CDR3, the DNA is TGCGCCAGCAGCCCCCGGACAGGGGGTTCCAGCGAGCAGTACTTC. Its protein is CASSPRTGGSSEQYF.

The chain couples TRBV9 to TRBJ1-1; TRBD1 agrees at 10 bases. The germline gives CDR1 SGDLS, CDR2 YYNGEE. J was trimmed by 5 bases and V by 2 bases; bases with no gene match: 12. The CDR3 spans 17 residues. For the CDR3, the DNA is TGTGCCAGCAGCGTCACGCCGGGGACAGGGGAAATGACTGAAGCTTTCTTT. Translated, it gives CASSVTPGTGEMTEAFF.

The chain links TRBV7-2 to TRBJ2-5, with 7 bases aligning to TRBD1. Germline V gene lookup returns CDR1 SGHTA and CDR2 FQGNSA. This CDR3 spans 15 amino acids. The J segment lost 5 bases and the V segment lost 3 bases, leaving 9 bases of the junction unmatched. As DNA, the CDR3 is TGTGCCAGCAGCTTCGTAGGGGGCGCACGGGAGACCCAGTACTTC. It translates to CASSFVGGARETQYF. Based on the CDR3 plus reference TRBV7-2 and TRBJ2-5, the full variable domain is GAGVSQSPSNKVTEKGKDVELRCDPISGHTALYWYRQSLGQGLEFLIYFQGNSAPDKSGLPSDRFSAERTGGSVSTLTIQRTQQEDSAVYLCASSFVGGARETQYFGPGTRLLVL.